This TCR beta chain was recorded in a study of beta chain features in type 1 diabetes (dated by TCRdb to between 2018 and 2020). A note on the overall study: Patients and healthy donors did not differ in mean age, gender distribution, total cell number or subset yield. Regulatory and stem cell-like memory subsets were isolated from only 8 patients and roughly eight healthy donors, whereas naive and central memory subsets came from all 28 donors. A total of 90 million to 140 million sorted cells were examined across all samples, and RNA yield correlated strongly with the number of cells per subset. In the study, TCRB repertoires of sorted circulating CD4+ T cell subsets from recently diagnosed type 1 diabetes patients were compared with those of matched healthy donors.

This clone appeared a few times. Its specific antigen is unknown. No qualities accompany the bases; no much larger clone lies one base away. Each donor gave one peripheral blood draw, around 100 mL on average, collected into heparinised tubes. A BD FACSAria II was used to sort naive, central memory, regulatory and stem cell-like memory CD4+ T cells with a panel that included CD45RO, CCR7, CD25, CD127, CD95 and CD27. Purity was above 95% for every sorted population. Right away, PBMCs were isolated by Lymphoprep density gradient centrifugation and were stained directly, with no culture step. Samples were stained and sorted in pairs, with one healthy donor and one patient per experiment, so that batch effects were minimized. General study outcomes and caveats: Sequencing cDNA rather than genomic DNA could over-represent highly expressing activated cells, although activation and CD3 levels did not differ between groups. PCR might favor shorter templates, but patient and control samples were amplified and corrected together, so any skew would affect both groups equally. Patients with type 1 diabetes made fewer insertions and deleted more nucleotides at VDJ recombination sites, implying thymic rearrangement abnormalities. Type 1 diabetes patients showed a moderate but significant shortening of TCRB CDR3 length in all four CD4+ subsets. Because small numbers of individuals were included in the HLA sub-analyses, any influence of HLA type on TCRB rearrangement was left unresolved. Naive, central memory and regulatory TCRB repertoires appeared more similar among patients than among healthy donors.

The entire isolated RNA was reverse transcribed using the High Capacity cDNA Reverse Transcription Kit, and thus expressed TCRB transcripts were sequenced. Naive, central memory and regulatory T cell samples underwent deep immunoSEQ sequencing, averaging around 3.9 million total reads per sample. After sorted cells were lysed in RLT buffer, RNA was extracted with DNase-treated RNeasy Micro or Mini kits, with the choice depending on cell number. To prevent cross-contamination, each cell subset was processed individually, whereas patient and healthy donor samples were processed jointly. TCRB sequences were amplified from cDNA with the immunoSEQ multiplex PCR, producing 87-bp fragments spanning the CDR3 region. Sequencing of the amplicons was done on the Illumina HiSeq platform. As for how the authors treated the data: Synthetic template baselines were used to correct PCR bias computationally, reads within Hamming distance 2 were collapsed together, and singletons that could not be merged were discarded. Reads were aligned to IMGT to assign V, D and J genes, CDR3 length, and insertions or deletions at six rearrangement sites. Within each subset, clonotype counts were normalized to sorted cell number, and only after that were true diversity and Gini coefficients computed with the tcR R package. Repertoire sharing was quantified using the overlap coefficient calculated on TCRB nucleotide sequences. As stored in TCRdb, this immuneACCESS dataset retains in-frame rearrangements with V and J assigned. A fraction of the clones does not appear; measured against another copy, unresolved V genes explain less than half of the discrepancy, and the remainder lacks a known reason. That table is the source of V, J and clone size, and D and trimming were worked out from the DNA. The sample table contains about 180,000 clones; only one count was recorded for 10% to 15% of them. 0.62% of the sample rests with the top ten.

CDR3 length: 13 amino acids, cysteine to phenylalanine. Kept here is only the CDR3 DNA, which spans 39 bases and is read in frame from base 1. According to the germline V gene, CDR1 reads SGDLS and CDR2 reads YYNGEE. The V and J ends are trimmed by 2 bases and 9 bases, leaving 12 bases between them. The sequenced sample consisted of central memory CD4+ T cells from blood. The V and J segments used are TRBV9 and TRBJ2-1, with a weak D call of TRBD1 (5 bases match). This receptor was identified in a woman in her late teens or twenties in good health. DNA sequence: TGTGCCAGCAGCGTCGGCAGGGTCAGTGAGCAGTTCTTC. Its translation is CASSVGRVSEQFF.